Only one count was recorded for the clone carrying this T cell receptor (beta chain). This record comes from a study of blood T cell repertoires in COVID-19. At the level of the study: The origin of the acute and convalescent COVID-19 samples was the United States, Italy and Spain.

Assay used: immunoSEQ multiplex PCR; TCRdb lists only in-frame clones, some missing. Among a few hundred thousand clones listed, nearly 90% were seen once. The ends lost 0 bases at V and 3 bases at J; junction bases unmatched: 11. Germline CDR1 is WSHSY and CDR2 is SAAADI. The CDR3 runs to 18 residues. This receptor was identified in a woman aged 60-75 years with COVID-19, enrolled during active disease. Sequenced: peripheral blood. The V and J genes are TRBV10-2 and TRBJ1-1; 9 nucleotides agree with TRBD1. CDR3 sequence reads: CASSESGGTGSLDTEAFF. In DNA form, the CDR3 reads TGCGCCAGCAGTGAGTCCGGAGGGACAGGGAGTTTAGACACTGAAGCTTTCTTT.